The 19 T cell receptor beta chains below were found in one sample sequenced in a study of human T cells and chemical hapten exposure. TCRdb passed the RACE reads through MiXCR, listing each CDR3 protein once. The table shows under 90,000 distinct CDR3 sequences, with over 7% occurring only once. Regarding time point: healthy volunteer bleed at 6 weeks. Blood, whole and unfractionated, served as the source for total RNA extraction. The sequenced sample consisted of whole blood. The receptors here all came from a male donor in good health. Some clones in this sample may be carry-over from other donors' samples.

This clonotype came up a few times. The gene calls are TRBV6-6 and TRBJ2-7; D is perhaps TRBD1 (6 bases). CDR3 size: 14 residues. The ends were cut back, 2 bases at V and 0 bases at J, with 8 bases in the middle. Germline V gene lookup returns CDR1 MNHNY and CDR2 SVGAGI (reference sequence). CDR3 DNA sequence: TGTGCCAGCAGTTACACGGACAGCTCCTACGAGCAGTACTTC. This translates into CASSYTDSSYEQYF.

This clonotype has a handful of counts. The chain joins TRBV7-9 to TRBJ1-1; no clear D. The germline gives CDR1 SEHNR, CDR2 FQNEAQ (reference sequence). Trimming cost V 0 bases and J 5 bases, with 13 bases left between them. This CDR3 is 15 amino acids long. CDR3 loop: CASSLARESRTEAFF. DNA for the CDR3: TGTGCCAGCAGCTTAGCCCGGGAGTCGAGGACTGAAGCTTTCTTT.

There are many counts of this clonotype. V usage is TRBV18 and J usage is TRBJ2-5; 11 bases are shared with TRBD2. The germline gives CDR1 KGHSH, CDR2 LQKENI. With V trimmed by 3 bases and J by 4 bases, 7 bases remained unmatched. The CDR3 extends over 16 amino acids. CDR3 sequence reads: CASSPVLAGEAETQYF. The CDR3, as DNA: TGTGCCAGCTCACCGGTACTAGCGGGGGAAGCAGAGACCCAGTACTTC.

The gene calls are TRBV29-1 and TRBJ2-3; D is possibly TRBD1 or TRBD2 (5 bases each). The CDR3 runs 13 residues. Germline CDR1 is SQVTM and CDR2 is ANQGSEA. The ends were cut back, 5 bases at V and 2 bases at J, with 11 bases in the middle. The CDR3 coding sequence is TGCAGCGTTACCGGGGCCCCCACAGATACGCAGTATTTT. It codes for CSVTGAPTDTQYF.

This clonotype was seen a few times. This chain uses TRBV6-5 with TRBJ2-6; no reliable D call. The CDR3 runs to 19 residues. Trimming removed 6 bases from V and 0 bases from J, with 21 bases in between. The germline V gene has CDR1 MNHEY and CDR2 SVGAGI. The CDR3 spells CASSRTPPIIPSGANVLTF. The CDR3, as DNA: TGTGCCAGCAGCCGAACCCCCCCTATTATTCCCTCTGGGGCCAACGTCCTGACTTTC.

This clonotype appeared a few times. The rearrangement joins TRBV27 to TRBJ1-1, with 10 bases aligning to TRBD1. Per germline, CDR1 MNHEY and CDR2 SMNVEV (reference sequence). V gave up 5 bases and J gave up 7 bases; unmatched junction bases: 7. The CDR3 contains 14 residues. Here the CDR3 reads CASSMDRGAGEAFF. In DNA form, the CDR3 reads TGTGCCAGCAGTATGGACAGGGGGGCAGGTGAAGCTTTCTTT.

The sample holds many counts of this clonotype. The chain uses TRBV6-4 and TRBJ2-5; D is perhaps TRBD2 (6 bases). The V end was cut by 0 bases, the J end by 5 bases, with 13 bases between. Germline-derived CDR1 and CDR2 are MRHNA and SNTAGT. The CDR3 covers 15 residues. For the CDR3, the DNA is TGTGCCAGCAGTGACTCGATGGGGGGAGTTGAGACCCAGTACTTC. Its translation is CASSDSMGGVETQYF.

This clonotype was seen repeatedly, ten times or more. The CDR3 nucleotides are TGTGCCAGCAGTTCTCAACTATGGGAACAGGGAGGTGGCTACACCTTC. Translated: CASSSQLWEQGGGYTF. V is TRBV12-3 or TRBV12-4 and J is TRBJ1-2; possible D gene TRBD1, 6 bases. The CDR3 is 16 residues long. Trimming removed 4 bases from V and 7 bases from J, with 22 bases in between.

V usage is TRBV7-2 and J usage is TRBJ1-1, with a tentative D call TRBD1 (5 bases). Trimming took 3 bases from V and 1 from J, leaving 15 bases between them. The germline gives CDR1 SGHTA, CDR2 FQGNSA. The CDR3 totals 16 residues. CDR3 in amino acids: CASSFISREWNTEAFF. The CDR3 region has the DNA TGTGCCAGCAGCTTTATTAGCAGGGAATGGAACACTGAAGCTTTCTTT.

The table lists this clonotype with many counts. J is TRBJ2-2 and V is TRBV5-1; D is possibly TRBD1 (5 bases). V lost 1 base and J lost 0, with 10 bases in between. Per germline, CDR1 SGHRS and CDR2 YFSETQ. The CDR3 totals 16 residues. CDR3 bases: TGCGCCAGCAGCTTGAGAAGGGGTCCGAACACCGGGGAGCTGTTTTTT. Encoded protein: CASSLRRGPNTGELFF.

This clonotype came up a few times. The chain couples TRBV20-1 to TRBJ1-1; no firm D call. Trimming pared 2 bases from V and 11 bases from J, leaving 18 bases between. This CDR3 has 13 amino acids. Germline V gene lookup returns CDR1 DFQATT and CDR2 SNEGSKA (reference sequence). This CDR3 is CSARSTDTPGAFF. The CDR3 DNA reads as TGCAGTGCTAGATCCACCGACACACCTGGGGCTTTCTTT.

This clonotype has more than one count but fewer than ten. The CDR3 nucleotides are TGTGCCAGCAAGACAGGGGCTTATAGCAATCAGCCCCAGCATTTT. Translating it yields CASKTGAYSNQPQHF. The gene calls are TRBV6-5 and TRBJ1-5; the match to TRBD1 covers 8 bases. The CDR3 sequence is 15 residues long. CDR1 is MNHEY, CDR2 SVGAGI, per germline. V shed 7 bases and J 0 bases; nucleotides not matched to a gene: 5.

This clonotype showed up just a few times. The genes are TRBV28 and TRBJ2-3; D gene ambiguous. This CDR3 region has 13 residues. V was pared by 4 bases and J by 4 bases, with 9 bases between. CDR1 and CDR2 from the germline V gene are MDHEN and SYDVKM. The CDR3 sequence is CASSSQQSDTQYF. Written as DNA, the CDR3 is TGTGCCAGCAGTTCCCAACAGTCAGATACGCAGTATTTT. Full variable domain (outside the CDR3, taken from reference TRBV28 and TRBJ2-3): DVKVTQSSRYLVKRTGEKVFLECVQDMDHENMFWYRQDPGLGLRLIYFSYDVKMKEKGDIPEGYSVSREKKERFSLILESASTNQTSMYLCASSSQQSDTQYFGPGTRLTVL.

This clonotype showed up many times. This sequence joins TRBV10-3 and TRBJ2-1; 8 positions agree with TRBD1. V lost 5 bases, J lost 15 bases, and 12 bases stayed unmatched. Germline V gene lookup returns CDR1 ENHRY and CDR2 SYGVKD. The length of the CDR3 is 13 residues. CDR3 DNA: TGTGCCATCAGTACCCAGGACAGGGAGGTTCGGTTCTTC. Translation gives CAISTQDREVRFF.

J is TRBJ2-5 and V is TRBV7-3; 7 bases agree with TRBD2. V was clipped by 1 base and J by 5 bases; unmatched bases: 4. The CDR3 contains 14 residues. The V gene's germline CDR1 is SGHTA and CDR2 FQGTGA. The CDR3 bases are TGTGCCAGCAGCTTAAGTGGGGGGGTGGAGACCCAGTACTTC. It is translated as CASSLSGGVETQYF.

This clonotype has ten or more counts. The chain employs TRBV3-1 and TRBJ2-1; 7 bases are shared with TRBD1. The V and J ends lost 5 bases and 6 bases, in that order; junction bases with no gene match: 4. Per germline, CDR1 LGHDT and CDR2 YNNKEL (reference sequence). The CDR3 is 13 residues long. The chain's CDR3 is CASSGRDSNEQFF. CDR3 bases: TGTGCCAGCAGCGGACGGGACAGCAATGAGCAGTTCTTC.

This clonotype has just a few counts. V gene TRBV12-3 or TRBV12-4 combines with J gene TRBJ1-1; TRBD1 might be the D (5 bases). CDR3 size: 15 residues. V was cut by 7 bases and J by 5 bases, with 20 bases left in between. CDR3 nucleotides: TGTGCCAGCACCGTTCCACGACAGAGAGGGACTGAAGCTTTCTTT. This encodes CASTVPRQRGTEAFF.

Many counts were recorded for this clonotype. The CDR3 loop is CASSLGRDGTDTQYF. Written as DNA, the CDR3 is TGTGCCAGCAGCTTAGGGCGTGATGGCACAGATACGCAGTATTTT. The chain is built from TRBV7-7 and TRBJ2-3; D remains unclear. Trimming took off 1 base at V and 1 base at J, with 9 bases between the two ends. The V gene's germline CDR1 is SSHAT and CDR2 FNYEAQ (reference sequence). CDR3 length: 15 residues.

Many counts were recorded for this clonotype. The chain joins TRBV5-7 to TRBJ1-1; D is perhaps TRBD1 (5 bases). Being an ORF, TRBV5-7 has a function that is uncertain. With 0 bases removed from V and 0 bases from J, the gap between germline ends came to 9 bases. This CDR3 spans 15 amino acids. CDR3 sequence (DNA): TGTGCCAGCAGCTTGGTTCCAGGGATGAACACTGAAGCTTTCTTT. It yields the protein CASSLVPGMNTEAFF.